This T cell receptor (beta chain) stems from a study of technical replicates of blood from four donors. Generated by immunoSEQ multiplex PCR, the TCRdb table keeps only in-frame clones and is missing some. Of roughly 93,000 clones detected, roughly 96% appear once; the ten largest clones hold approximately 0.25%. Unmatched junction bases numbered 3, after V lost 4 bases and J lost 4 bases. CDR3 length: 13 residues. Germline assignment: CDR1 KGHSH and CDR2 LQKENI. The sequence derives from a human donor in good health. Sequenced sample: T cells isolated from PBMCs. The rearrangement uses TRBV18 and TRBJ1-2; TRBD1 agrees at 7 bases. The CDR3: CASSQGAGYGYTF. CDR3 in DNA: TGTGCCAGCTCACAGGGGGCAGGCTATGGCTACACCTTC.